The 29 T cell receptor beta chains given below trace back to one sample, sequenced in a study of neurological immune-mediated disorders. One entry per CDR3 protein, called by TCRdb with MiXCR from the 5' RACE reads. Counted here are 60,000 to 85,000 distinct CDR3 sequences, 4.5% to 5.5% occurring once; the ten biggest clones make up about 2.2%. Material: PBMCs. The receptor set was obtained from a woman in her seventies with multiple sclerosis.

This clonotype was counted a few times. CDR3 loop: CASRRQGEGSNQPQHF. The DNA for the CDR3 is TGTGCCAGCAGAAGACAGGGCGAGGGCAGCAATCAGCCCCAGCATTTT. The chain employs TRBV6-2 or TRBV6-3 and TRBJ1-5, with 7 bases matching TRBD1. V gave up 6 bases and J gave up 1 base; unmatched junction bases: 9. Germline V gene lookup returns CDR1 MNHEY and CDR2 SVGEGT. This CDR3 region has 16 residues.

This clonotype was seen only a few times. CDR3 residues: CASSLRGPYTF. CDR3 in DNA: TGTGCCAGCAGTCTCAGGGGGCCGTACACCTTC. The genes are TRBV6-1 and TRBJ1-2; TRBD1 matches 8 bases. The V gene end was trimmed by 5 bases and the J gene end by 11 bases; junction bases not matched to a gene: 4. Per germline, CDR1 MNHNS and CDR2 SASEGT. The CDR3 is 11 residues long.

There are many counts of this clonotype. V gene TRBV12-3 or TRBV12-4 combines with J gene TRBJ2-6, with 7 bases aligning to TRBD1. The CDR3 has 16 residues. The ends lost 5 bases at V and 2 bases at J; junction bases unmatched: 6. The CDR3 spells CASSPDREPGANVLTF. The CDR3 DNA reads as TGTGCCAGCAGTCCTGACAGGGAACCTGGGGCCAACGTCCTGACTTTC.

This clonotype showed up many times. The CDR3 reads CASSPRPGTGTGYGYTF. The CDR3 nucleotides read TGTGCCAGCAGCCCCAGACCCGGGACAGGGACGGGCTATGGCTACACCTTC. The chain joins TRBV5-6 to TRBJ1-2, with 9 bases aligning to TRBD1. Looked up from germline, CDR1 is SGHDT and CDR2 is YYEEEE. J was trimmed by 4 bases and V by 4 bases; bases with no gene match: 14. CDR3 length: 17 amino acids.

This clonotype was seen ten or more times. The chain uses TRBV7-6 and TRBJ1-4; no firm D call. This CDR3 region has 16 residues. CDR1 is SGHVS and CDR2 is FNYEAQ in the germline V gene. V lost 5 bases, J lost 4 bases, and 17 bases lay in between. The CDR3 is CASSASQDSVNEKLFF. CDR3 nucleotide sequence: TGTGCCAGCAGCGCAAGTCAGGACTCCGTTAATGAAAAACTGTTTTTT.

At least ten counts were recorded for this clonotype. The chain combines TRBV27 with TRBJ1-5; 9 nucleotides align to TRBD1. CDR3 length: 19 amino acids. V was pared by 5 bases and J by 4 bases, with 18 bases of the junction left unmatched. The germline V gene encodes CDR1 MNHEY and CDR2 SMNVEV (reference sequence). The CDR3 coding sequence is TGTGCCAGCAGTCCGGGACAGGGAAGGGCCCTGGGGGGGAATCAGCCCCAGCATTTT. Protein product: CASSPGQGRALGGNQPQHF.

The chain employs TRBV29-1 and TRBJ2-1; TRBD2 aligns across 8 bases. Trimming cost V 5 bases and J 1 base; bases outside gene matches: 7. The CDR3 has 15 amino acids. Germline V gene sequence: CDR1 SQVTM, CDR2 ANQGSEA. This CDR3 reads CSVILAGISYNEQFF. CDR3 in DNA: TGCAGCGTTATCCTAGCGGGCATTTCCTACAATGAGCAGTTCTTC.

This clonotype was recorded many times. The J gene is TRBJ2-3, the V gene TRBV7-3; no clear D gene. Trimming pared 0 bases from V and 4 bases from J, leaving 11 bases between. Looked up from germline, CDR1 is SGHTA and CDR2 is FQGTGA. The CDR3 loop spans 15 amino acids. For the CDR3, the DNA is TGTGCCAGCAGCTTAACGTACCAGACCTCAGATACGCAGTATTTT. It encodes CASSLTYQTSDTQYF.

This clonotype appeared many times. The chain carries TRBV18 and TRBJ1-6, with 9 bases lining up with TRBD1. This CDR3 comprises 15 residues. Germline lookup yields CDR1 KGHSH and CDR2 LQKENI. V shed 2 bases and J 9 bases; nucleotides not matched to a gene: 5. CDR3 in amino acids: CASSPGETGGSPLHF. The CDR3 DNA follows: TGTGCCAGCTCACCAGGGGAGACAGGGGGTTCACCCCTCCACTTT.

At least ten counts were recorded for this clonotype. CDR3: CSVDRGEKLFF. CDR3 bases: TGCAGCGTTGACAGGGGTGAAAAACTGTTTTTT. The V gene is TRBV29-1, the J gene TRBJ1-4, with a weak D call TRBD1 (6 bases). CDR3 length: 11 residues. Germline V lookup: CDR1 SQVTM, CDR2 ANQGSEA. V was pared by 3 bases and J by 7 bases, with 6 bases between.

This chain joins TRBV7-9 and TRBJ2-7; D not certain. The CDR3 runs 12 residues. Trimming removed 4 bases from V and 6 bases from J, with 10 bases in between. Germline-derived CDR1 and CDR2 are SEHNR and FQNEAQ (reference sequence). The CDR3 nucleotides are TGTGCCAGCAGCTCAATAGTGGGCGAGCAGTACTTC. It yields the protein CASSSIVGEQYF.

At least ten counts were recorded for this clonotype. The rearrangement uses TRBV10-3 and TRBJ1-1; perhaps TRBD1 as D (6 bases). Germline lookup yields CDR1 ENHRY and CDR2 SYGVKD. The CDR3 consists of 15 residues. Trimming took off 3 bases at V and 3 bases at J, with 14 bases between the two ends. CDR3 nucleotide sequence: TGTGCCATCAGTGATCCCGTAGGGGGGCACACTGAAGCTTTCTTT. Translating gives CAISDPVGGHTEAFF.

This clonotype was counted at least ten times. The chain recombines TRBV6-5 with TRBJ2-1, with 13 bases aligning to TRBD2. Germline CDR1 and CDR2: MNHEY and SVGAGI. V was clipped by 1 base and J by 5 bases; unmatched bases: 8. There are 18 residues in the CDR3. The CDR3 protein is CASSYYLGTSGTNNEQFF. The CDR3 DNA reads TGTGCCAGCAGTTACTATCTCGGGACTAGCGGGACCAACAATGAGCAGTTCTTC.

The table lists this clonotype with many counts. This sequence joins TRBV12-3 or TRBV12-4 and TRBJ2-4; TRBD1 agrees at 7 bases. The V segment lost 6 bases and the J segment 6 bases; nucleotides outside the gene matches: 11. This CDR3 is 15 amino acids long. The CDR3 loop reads CASRRGPRGINIQYF. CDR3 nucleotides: TGTGCCAGCAGGAGGGGGCCCAGGGGTATAAACATTCAGTACTTC.

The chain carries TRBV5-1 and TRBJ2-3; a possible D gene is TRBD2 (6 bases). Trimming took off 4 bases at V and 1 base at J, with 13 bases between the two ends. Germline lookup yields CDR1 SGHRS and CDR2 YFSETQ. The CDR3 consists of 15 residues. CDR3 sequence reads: CASSSLARGTDTQYF. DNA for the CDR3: TGCGCCAGCAGCAGTCTAGCGCGTGGCACAGATACGCAGTATTTT.

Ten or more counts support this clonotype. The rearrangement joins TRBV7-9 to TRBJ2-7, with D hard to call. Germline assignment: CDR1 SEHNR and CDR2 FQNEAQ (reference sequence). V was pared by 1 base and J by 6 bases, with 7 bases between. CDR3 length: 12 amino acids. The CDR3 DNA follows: TGTGCCAGCAGCTTAGACCGCGGCGAGCAGTACTTC. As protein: CASSLDRGEQYF.

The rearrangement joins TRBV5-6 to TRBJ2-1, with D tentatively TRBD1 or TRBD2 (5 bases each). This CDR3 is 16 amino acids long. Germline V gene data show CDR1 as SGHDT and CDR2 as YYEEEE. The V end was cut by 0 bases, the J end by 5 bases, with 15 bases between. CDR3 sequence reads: CASSLAGWENNNEQFF. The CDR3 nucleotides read TGTGCCAGCAGCTTGGCAGGGTGGGAGAATAACAATGAGCAGTTCTTC.

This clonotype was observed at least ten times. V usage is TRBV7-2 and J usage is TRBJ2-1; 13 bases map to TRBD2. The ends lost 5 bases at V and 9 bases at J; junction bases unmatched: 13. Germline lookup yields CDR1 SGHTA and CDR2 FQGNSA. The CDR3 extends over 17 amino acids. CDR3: CASSTPRTSGRGGEQFF. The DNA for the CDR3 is TGTGCCAGCAGCACACCAAGGACTAGCGGGAGAGGGGGTGAGCAGTTCTTC.

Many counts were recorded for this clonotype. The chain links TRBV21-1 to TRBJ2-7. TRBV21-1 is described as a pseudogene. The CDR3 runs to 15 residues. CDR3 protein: CASSKLLETHYEQYF. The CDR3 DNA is TGTGCCAGCAGCAAATTACTCGAGACTCACTACGAGCAGTACTTC.

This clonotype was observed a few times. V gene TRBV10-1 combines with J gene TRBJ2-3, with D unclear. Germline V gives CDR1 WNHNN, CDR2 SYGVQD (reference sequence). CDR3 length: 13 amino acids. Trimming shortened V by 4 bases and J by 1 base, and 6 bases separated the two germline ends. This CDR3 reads CASSGSGTDTQYF. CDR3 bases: TGCGCCAGCAGTGGGTCTGGCACAGATACGCAGTATTTT.

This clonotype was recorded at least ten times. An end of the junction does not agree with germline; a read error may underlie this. CDR3 in amino acids: CAISDEQNYGYTF. The CDR3 coding sequence is TGTGCCATCAGTGATGAACAGAACTATGGTTACACCTTC. V gene TRBV10-3 combines with J gene TRBJ1-2; no definite D call. The CDR3 contains 13 residues. The germline V gene encodes CDR1 ENHRY and CDR2 SYGVKD.

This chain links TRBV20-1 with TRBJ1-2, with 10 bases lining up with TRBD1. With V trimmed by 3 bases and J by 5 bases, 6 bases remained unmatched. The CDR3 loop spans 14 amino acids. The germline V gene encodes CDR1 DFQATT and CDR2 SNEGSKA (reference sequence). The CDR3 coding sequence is TGCAGTGCTAGTGAGGACAGGGGGTCGTATGGCTACACCTTC. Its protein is CSASEDRGSYGYTF.

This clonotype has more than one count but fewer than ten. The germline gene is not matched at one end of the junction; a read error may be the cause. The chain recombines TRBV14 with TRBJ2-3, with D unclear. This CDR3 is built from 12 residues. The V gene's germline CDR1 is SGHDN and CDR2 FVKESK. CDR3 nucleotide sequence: TGTGACAGCAGCACGGCCACAGATACGCAGTATTTT. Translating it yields CDSSTATDTQYF.

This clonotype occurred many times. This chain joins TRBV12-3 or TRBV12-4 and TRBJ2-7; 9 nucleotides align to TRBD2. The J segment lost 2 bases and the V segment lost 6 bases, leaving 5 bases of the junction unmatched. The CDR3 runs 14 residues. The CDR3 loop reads CASSRLAATYEQYF. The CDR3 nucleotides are TGTGCCAGCAGCCGACTAGCGGCGACCTACGAGCAGTACTTC.

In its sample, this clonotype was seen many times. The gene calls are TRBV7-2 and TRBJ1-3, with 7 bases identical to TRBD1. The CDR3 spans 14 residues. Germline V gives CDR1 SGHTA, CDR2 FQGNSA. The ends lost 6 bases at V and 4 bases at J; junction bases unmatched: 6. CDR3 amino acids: CASSSRGRGNTIYF. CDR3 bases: TGTGCCAGCAGTTCCAGGGGGAGGGGAAACACCATATATTTT.

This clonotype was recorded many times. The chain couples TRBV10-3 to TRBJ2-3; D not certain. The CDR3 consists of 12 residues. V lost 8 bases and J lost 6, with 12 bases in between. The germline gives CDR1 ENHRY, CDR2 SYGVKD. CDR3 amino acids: CAIAGATDTQYF. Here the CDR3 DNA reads TGTGCCATCGCCGGTGCTACGGATACGCAGTATTTT.

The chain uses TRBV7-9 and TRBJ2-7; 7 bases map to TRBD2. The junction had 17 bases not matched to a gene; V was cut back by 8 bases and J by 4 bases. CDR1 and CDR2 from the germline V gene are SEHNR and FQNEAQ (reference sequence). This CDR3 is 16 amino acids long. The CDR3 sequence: CASQMGGGPKSYEQYF. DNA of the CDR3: TGTGCCAGCCAAATGGGGGGAGGGCCGAAGTCTTACGAGCAGTACTTC.

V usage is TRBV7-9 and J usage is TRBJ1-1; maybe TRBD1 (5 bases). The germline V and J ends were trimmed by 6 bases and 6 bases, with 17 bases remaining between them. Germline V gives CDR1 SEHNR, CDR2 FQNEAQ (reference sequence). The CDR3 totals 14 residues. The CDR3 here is CASRDGVGDPEAFF. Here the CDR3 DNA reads TGTGCCAGCAGAGACGGGGTGGGGGACCCTGAAGCTTTCTTT.

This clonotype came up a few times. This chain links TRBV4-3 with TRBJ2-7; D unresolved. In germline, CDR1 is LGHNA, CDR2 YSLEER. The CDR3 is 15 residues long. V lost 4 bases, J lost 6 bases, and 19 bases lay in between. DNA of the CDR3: TGCGCCAGCAGCCCCCCCGAAGGGCTCCCCGGCGAGCAGTACTTC. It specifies CASSPPEGLPGEQYF.